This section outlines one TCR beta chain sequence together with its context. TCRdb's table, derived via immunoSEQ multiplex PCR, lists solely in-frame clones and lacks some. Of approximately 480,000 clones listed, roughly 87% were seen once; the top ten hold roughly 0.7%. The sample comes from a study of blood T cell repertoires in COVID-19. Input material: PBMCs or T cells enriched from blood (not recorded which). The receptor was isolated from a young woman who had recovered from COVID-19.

As DNA, the CDR3 is TGCGCCAGCAGCTTATGGGGAGCCACAGATACGCAGTATTTT. Translated, it gives CASSLWGATDTQYF. This rearrangement joins TRBV5-1 to TRBJ2-3; maybe TRBD2 (5 bases). Per germline, CDR1 SGHRS and CDR2 YFSETQ. CDR3 size: 14 residues. V lost 2 bases, J lost 2 bases, and 9 bases lay in between.